The entry that follows covers one TCR beta chain sequence. The target antigen is unknown. Using immunoSEQ multiplex PCR, the repertoire was profiled, and TCRdb retains in-frame clones only, with some absent. The table shows fewer than 110,000 clones, with about 91% occurring only once. The CDR3 length is 14 residues. Germline V CDR1 and CDR2: MNHEY, SVGAGI. Trimming left V 5 bases short and J 4 bases short, with 14 bases between. These data are taken from a study of graft-versus-host responses after intestinal transplantation. Study-wide background: All recipients were given anti-thymocyte globulin induction, and tacrolimus and steroids were then administered for three to four years. Broader study findings: With peak circulating GvH clone levels came an association with early post-transplant HvG declines. Ileal or blood samples showed some GvH clones first, and such clones were also found in recipient marrow. Some patients had graft-donor T cell macrochimerism. In their allografts, the ratios of graft-versus-host to host-versus-graft T cell clones were high.

The sequenced sample was unstimulated CD4+ T cells sorted from spleen or lymph node cells, obtained before transplant. The gene calls are TRBV6-5 and TRBJ1-2; perhaps TRBD1 as D (6 bases). The source of this sequence is a human donor who was the organ donor for an intestinal transplant. CDR3 nucleotide sequence: TGTGCCAGCAGTCAGGGGACTAGGGGCTATGGCTACACCTTC. This sequence encodes CASSQGTRGYGYTF.